A few counts support the clone carrying this T cell receptor beta chain. Germline lookup yields CDR1 SGHRS and CDR2 YFSETQ. V gave up 0 bases and J gave up 3 bases, with 7 bases separating them. The CDR3 has 13 amino acids. This sample was taken from a study of blood T cell repertoires in COVID-19. Sequencing was performed with immunoSEQ multiplex PCR; in TCRdb, only in-frame clones are kept and a portion is missing. Here the sample spans just under 80,000 clones, around three quarters being singletons. This receptor was taken from a woman aged 65 to 85 with acute or convalescent COVID-19. V and J are TRBV5-1 and TRBJ2-7, with D possibly TRBD1 on 5 matching bases. Source material: peripheral blood. CDR3 nucleotides: TGCGCCAGCAGCTTGGGACAGCTCTACGAGCAGTACTTC. This gives the protein CASSLGQLYEQYF. Filled out from reference TRBV5-1 and TRBJ2-7, the complete variable domain reads KAGVTQTPRYLIKTRGQQVTLSCSPISGHRSVSWYQQTPGQGLQFLFEYFSETQRNKGNFPGRFSGRQFSNSRSEMNVSTLELGDSALYLCASSLGQLYEQYFGPGTRLTVT.